This T cell receptor beta chain originates from a study of cytotoxic CD8 clonotypes in ibrutinib-treated CLL. Broader study findings: Sampling time points were not equivalent between sustained-remission and progressing patients. Exceeding age-matched healthy donors, baseline clonality also tracked the counts of circulating CD8+ T cells. At progression, clonality fell back toward baseline after rising at ibrutinib response.

About this clone: Its specificity is not known.

Researchers set a sequencing depth target of 1 in 200,000 to 1 in 1 million T cells. The protocol was immunoSEQ multiplex PCR, while the TCRdb copy is restricted to in-frame clones and leaves out a portion. Of approximately 200,000 clones in the sample, approximately 68% were seen once. The clonotype originates from a human donor with chronic lymphocytic leukemia. The sequenced sample was PBMCs, obtained after 24 months of ibrutinib treatment.

This CDR3 is CAWTRDRDPYEQYF. For the CDR3, the DNA is TGTGCCTGGACAAGGGACAGGGACCCCTACGAGCAGTACTTC. This chain connects TRBV30 to TRBJ2-7, with TRBD1 identical over 9 bases. This CDR3 is built from 14 residues. Looked up from germline, CDR1 is GTSNPN and CDR2 is SVGIG (reference sequence). V shed 4 bases and J 2 bases; nucleotides not matched to a gene: 6.